The clone carrying this T cell receptor beta chain was seen a handful of times. The antigen remains undetermined. This entry is derived from a study of human T cells and chemical hapten exposure. Study-level findings and limits: Sensitizing to DPC left TCRs with a frequency above 1 in 1000 unaltered. Relative to controls, expanded TCRs formed significantly more large CDR3 similarity clusters.

Time point in this sample: patch test 2, 6 weeks after DPC sensitization. Treatment described: therapeutic diphenylcyclopropenone sensitization with weekly scalp DPC. In germline, CDR1 is SNHLY, CDR2 FYNNEI. Trimming at V came to 7 bases and at J to 3 bases, leaving 11 bases not matched to a gene. The CDR3 has 16 amino acids. Unique molecular identifiers were linked by the library to individual cDNA molecules. MiXCR, run by TCRdb on the RACE reads, gives a single entry per CDR3 protein. Seen here are hundreds of thousands of distinct CDR3 sequences, about 6% observed once, and the top ten hold 5% to 6%.

The V gene is TRBV2, the J gene TRBJ2-7; 11 bases fit TRBD1. The sequences come from whole blood, collected in connection with sensitization to the hapten diphenylcyclopropenone (DPC). The origin of this receptor is a woman between 18 and 29 years old with alopecia areata. Some clones in this sample may be carry-over from other donors' samples. The CDR3 coding sequence is TGTGCCAGCACCGGGGTCAGGACAGGGGGCCTCTACGAGCAGTACTTC. It encodes CASTGVRTGGLYEQYF.